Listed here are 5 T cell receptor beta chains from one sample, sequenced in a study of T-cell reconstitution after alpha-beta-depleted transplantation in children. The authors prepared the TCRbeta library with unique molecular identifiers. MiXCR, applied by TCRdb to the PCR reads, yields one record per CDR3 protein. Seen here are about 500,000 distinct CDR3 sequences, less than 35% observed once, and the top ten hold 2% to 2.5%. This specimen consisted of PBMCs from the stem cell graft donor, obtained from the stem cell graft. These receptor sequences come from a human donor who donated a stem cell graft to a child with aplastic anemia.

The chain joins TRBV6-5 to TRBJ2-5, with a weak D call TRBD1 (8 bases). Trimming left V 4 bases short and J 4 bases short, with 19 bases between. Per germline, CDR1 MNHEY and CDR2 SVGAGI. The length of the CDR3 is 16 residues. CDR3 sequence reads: CASSSRTGGGRETQYF. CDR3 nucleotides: TGTGCCAGCAGTTCGCGAACAGGGGGAGGGCGAGAGACCCAGTACTTC.

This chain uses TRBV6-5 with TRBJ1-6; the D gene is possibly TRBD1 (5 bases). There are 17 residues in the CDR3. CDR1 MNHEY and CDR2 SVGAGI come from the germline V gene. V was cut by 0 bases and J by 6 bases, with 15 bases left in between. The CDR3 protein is CASSYSSAGTSNSPLHF. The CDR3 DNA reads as TGTGCCAGCAGTTACTCGAGCGCGGGGACGAGTAATTCACCCCTCCACTTT.

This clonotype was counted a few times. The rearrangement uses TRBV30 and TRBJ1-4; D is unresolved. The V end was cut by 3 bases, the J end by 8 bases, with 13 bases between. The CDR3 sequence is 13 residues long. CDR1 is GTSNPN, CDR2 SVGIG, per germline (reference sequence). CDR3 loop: CAWSPPDEEKLFF. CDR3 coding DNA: TGTGCCTGGAGCCCTCCGGACGAGGAAAAACTGTTTTTT.

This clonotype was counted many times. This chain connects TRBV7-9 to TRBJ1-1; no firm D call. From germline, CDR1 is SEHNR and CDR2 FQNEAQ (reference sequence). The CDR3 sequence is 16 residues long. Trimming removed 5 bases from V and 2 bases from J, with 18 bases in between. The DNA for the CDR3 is TGTGCCAGCAGCCCCCGGTCGGCGGGAATCAACACTGAAGCTTTCTTT. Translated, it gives CASSPRSAGINTEAFF.

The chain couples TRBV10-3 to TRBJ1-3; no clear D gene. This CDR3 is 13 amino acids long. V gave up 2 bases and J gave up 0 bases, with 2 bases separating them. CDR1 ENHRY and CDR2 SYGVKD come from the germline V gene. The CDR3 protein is CAISETSGNTIYF. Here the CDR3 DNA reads TGTGCCATCAGTGAGACCTCTGGAAACACCATATATTTT.